The source of this TCR beta chain is a study of CD8 T cells in ankylosing spondylitis. General study points: Matched ankylosing spondylitis synovial fluid reportedly contained a significantly enriched population of disease-linked clones. Seven to nine highly homologous variants made up a TCR beta motif, and this motif appeared characteristic of ankylosing spondylitis blood. Peripheral blood held disease-linked clones only at relatively low frequency, and these were CD8+.

Molecular-barcoded quantitative 5'-RACE produced these TCR beta libraries. TCRdb passed the 5' RACE reads through MiXCR, listing each CDR3 protein once. The table lists approximately 340,000 distinct CDR3 sequences, roughly 14% of them singletons. This clonotype has only a few counts. Its antigen is undetermined. There are 14 residues in the CDR3. CDR1 is MNHEY, CDR2 SVGAGI, per germline. V lost 2 bases to trimming and J lost 5 bases, with 13 bases between them. What was sequenced was blood, either unsorted or a sorted T cell fraction (not recorded which). The V gene is TRBV6-5, the J gene TRBJ2-7, with D uncertain. This sequence was found in a male donor with ankylosing spondylitis or in good health (not recorded which). The DNA for the CDR3 is TGTGCCAGCAGTTACGCCGGGTGGGTGGACGAGCAGTACTTC. Its translation is CASSYAGWVDEQYF.